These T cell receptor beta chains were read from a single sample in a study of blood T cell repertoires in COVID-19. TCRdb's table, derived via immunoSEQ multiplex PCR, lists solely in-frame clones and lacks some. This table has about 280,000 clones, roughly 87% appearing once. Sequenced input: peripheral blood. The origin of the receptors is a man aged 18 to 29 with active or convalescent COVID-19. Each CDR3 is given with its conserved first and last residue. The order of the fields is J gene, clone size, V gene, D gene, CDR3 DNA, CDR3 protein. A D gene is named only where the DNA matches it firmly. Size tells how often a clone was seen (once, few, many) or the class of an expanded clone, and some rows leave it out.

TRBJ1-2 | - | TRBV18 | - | TGTGCCAGCTCATCGGACATTAACTATGGCTACACCTTC | CASSSDINYGYTF
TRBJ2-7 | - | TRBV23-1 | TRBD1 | TGCGCCAGCAGTCAAGATTTCCGGGACAGGATCTACGAGCAGTACTTC | CASSQDFRDRIYEQYF
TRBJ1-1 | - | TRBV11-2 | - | TGTGCCAGCAGCTTAGATCCCGGGTCATACACTGAAGCTTTCTTT | CASSLDPGSYTEAFF
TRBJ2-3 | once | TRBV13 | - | TGTGCCAGCAGCCCACAGGACCCTAGAGATACGCAGTATTTT | CASSPQDPRDTQYF
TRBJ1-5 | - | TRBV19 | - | TGTGCCAGTAGTATAGGCAACAGCCATCAGCCCCAGCATTTT | CASSIGNSHQPQHF
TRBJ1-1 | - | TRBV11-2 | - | TGTGCCAGCAGCTTAATGCGCAATACGAACACTGAAGCTTTCTTT | CASSLMRNTNTEAFF
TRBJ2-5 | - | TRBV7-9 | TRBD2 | TGTGCCAGCAGCTTTACAGCGGGGGTACAAGAGACCCAGTACTTC | CASSFTAGVQETQYF
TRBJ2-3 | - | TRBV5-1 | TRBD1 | TGCGCCAGCAGCCACATGAGGGGACAGGAAATATGGGATACGCAGTATTTT | CASSHMRGQEIWDTQYF
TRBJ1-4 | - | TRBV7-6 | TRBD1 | TGTGCCAGCAGCTTAACAGGACAGGGCGCAACTAATGAAAAACTGTTTTTT | CASSLTGQGATNEKLFF
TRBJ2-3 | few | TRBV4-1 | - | TGCGCCAGCAGCCCCCAGGGGTACACAGATACGCAGTATTTT | CASSPQGYTDTQYF
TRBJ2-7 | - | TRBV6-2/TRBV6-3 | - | TGTGCCAGCAGCCCCGGGAGCTCCTACGAGCAGTACTTC | CASSPGSSYEQYF
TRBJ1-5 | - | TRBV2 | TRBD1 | TGTGCCAGCAGTGCCCCGGGACAGGGTAACCAGCCCCAGCATTTT | CASSAPGQGNQPQHF
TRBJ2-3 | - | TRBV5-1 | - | TGCGCCAGCAGCTTGGGGGCGGGGGCGACAGATACGCAGTATTTT | CASSLGAGATDTQYF
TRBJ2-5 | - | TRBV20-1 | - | TGCAGTGCTAGTAGCACAGTACAAGAGACCCAGTACTTC | CSASSTVQETQYF
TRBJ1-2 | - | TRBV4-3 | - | TGCGCCAGCAAAAGCGCCACAGGGATCTATGGCTACACCTTC | CASKSATGIYGYTF
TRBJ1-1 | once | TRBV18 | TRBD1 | TGTGCCAGCTCACCAATCCGACAGGGAACAGGCACTGAAGCTTTCTTT | CASSPIRQGTGTEAFF
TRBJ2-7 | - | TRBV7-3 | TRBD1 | TGTGCCAGCAGCTTAACGGGGACAGGGGGTCACGAGCAGTACTTC | CASSLTGTGGHEQYF
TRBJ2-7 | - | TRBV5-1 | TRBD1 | TGCGCCAGCAGCTTGGAGGGACAGGGGACATACGAGCAGTACTTC | CASSLEGQGTYEQYF
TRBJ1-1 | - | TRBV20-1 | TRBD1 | TGCAGTGCTAGTTCCGCTACAGGGGGAAACACTGAAGCTTTCTTT | CSASSATGGNTEAFF
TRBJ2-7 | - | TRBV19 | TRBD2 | TGTGCCAGTAGTATCCGCCTAGCGGGAGGTTACGAGCAGTACTTC | CASSIRLAGGYEQYF
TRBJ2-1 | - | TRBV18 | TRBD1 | TGTGCCAGCTCACCAACCCAGGGGGCACGATACAATGAGCAGTTCTTC | CASSPTQGARYNEQFF
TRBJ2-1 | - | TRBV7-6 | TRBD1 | TGTGCCAGCAGCGAAATTCCGGGACAGGCTGAGCAGTTCTTC | CASSEIPGQAEQFF
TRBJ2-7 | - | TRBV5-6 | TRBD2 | TGTGCCAGCAGCTTGTTGCGGGGGAAATACGAGCAGTACTTC | CASSLLRGKYEQYF